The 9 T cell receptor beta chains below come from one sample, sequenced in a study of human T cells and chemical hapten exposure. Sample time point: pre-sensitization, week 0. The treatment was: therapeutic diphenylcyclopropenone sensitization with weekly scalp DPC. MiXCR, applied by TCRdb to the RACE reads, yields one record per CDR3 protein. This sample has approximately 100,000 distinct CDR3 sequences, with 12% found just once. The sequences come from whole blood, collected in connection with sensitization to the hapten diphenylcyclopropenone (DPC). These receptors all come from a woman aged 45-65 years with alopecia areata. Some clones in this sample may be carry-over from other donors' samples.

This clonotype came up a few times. This CDR3 is CASRESGNQPQHF. The CDR3 nucleotides are TGTGCCAGTAGAGAATCGGGGAATCAGCCCCAGCATTTT. J is TRBJ1-5 and V is TRBV19; D not certain. The V end lost 6 bases, the J end lost 4 bases, and 10 bases lay between the germline ends. CDR3 size: 13 residues. Germline V gene sequence: CDR1 LNHDA, CDR2 SQIVND (reference sequence).

CDR3 residues: CASAVERSGANVLTF. DNA of the CDR3: TGTGCCAGCGCGGTTGAGAGGTCTGGGGCCAACGTCCTGACTTTC. This chain joins TRBV6-5 and TRBJ2-6; no firm D call. Germline V gives CDR1 MNHEY, CDR2 SVGAGI. Trimming removed 8 bases from V and 1 base from J, with 12 bases in between. The CDR3 runs 15 residues.

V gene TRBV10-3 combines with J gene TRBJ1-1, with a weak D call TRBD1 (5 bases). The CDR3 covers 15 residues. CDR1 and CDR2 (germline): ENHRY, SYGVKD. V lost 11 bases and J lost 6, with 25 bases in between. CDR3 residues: CAAGTGTAGIAEAFF. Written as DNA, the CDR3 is TGTGCCGCTGGAACCGGGACGGCCGGAATCGCTGAAGCTTTCTTT.

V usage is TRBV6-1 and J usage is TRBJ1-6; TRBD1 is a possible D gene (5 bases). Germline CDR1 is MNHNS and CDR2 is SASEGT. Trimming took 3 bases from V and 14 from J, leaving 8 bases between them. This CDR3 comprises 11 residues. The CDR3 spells CASSDLGALHF. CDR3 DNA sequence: TGTGCCAGCAGTGATTTGGGGGCCCTCCACTTT.

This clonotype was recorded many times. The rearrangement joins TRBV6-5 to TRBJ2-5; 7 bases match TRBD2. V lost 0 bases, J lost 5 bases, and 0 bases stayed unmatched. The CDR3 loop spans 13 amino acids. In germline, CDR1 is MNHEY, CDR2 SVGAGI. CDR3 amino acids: CASSYSGGETQYF. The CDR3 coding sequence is TGTGCCAGCAGTTACTCGGGGGGGGAGACCCAGTACTTC.

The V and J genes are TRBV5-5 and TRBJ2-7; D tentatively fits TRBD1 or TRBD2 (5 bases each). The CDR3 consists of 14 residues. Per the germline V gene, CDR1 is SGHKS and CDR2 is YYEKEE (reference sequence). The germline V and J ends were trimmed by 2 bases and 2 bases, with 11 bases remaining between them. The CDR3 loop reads CASSFRDRAYEQYF. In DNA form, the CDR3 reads TGTGCCAGCAGCTTCCGGGACCGAGCCTACGAGCAGTACTTC.

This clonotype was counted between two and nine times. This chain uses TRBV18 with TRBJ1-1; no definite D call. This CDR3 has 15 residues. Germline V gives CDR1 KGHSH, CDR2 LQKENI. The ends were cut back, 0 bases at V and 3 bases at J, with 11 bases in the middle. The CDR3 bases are TGTGCCAGCTCACCACCGTCCCTAGGAGACACTGAAGCTTTCTTT. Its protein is CASSPPSLGDTEAFF.

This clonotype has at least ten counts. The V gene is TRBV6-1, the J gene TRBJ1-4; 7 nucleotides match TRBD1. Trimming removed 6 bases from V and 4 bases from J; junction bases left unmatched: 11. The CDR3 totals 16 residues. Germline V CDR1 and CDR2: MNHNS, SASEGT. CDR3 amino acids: CASRGSGTDDNEKLFF. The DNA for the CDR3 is TGTGCCAGCAGGGGATCCGGGACAGACGATAATGAAAAACTGTTTTTT.

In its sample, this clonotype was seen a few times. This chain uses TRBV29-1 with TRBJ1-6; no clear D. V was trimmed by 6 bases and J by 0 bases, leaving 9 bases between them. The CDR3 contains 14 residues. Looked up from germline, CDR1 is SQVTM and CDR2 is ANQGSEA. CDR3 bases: TGCAGCGTAAAGGGTAGCTCCTATAATTCACCCCTCCACTTT. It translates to CSVKGSSYNSPLHF.